The T cell receptor (beta chain) under discussion was sequenced for a study of CD8 T cells in Susac syndrome. Reverse transcription of roughly 0.5 to 1 ug RNA was carried out with random hexamers. With immunoSEQ multiplex PCR, TCR beta CDR3 was amplified across 54 Vbeta and 13 Jbeta. TCRdb reprocessed the immunoSEQ multiplex PCR reads with MiXCR, giving one entry per CDR3 protein. The table shows under 350,000 distinct CDR3 sequences, with 90% to 95% occurring only once. The sequenced target, TCR beta, came from blood CD8+ and CD4+ T cells. The patients serving as multiple sclerosis controls were treatment-naive. They had stable or active relapsing-remitting disease and fulfilled revised McDonald criteria. TEMRA cells were FACS-enriched and CD8+ and CD4+ T cells negatively isolated. The CDR3 sequence is 15 residues long. Trimming at V came to 4 bases and at J to 2 bases, leaving 8 bases not matched to a gene. Per the germline V gene, CDR1 is SGHRS and CDR2 is YFSETQ.

The chain combines TRBV5-1 with TRBJ2-7; TRBD1 agrees at 8 bases. The clonotype was recovered from a human donor with multiple sclerosis. Sequencing was carried out using CD4+ T cells from PBMCs. In nucleotides, the CDR3 is TGCGCCAGCAGCCCAGACAGGGGCCCCACCTACGAGCAGTACTTC. Encoded protein: CASSPDRGPTYEQYF.